These 15 T cell receptor beta chains share one sample of origin, sequenced in a study of patients and donors after allogeneic stem cell transplantation. MiXCR, run by TCRdb on the RT-PCR reads, gives a single entry per CDR3 protein. This repertoire shows fewer than 75,000 distinct CDR3 sequences, roughly 13% found once; its top ten account for about a third. The sequenced sample consisted of blood, either unsorted or a sorted T cell fraction (not recorded which). The source of these receptors is a human donor who was either an allogeneic HSCT recipient or a stem cell or donor lymphocyte infusion donor (not recorded which). It is not recorded whose cells these are; they may come from a transplant donor.

This sequence joins TRBV3-1 and TRBJ2-3; 7 positions match TRBD1. The CDR3 is made up of 17 amino acids. V lost 0 bases, J lost 2 bases, and 8 bases stayed unmatched. Germline-derived CDR1 and CDR2 are LGHDT and YNNKEL (reference sequence). CDR3 DNA sequence: TGTGCCAGCAGCCAAGATCGGGGACAGAAGTTCACAGATACGCAGTATTTT. This encodes CASSQDRGQKFTDTQYF.

The chain is built from TRBV6-5 and TRBJ2-7, with D tentatively TRBD1 or TRBD2 (5 bases each). The CDR3 is 12 residues long. V lost 2 bases and J 6 bases, leaving 8 bases between the germline ends. The germline V gene has CDR1 MNHEY and CDR2 SVGAGI. CDR3 nucleotide sequence: TGTGCCAGCAGTTACGTTGGGGGCGAGCAGTACTTC. Protein: CASSYVGGEQYF.

This clonotype was detected a few times. The rearrangement links TRBV5-6 to TRBJ2-5, with 10 bases that match TRBD2. The V segment lost 3 bases and the J segment 11 bases; nucleotides outside the gene matches: 7. Per the germline V gene, CDR1 is SGHDT and CDR2 is YYEEEE. The CDR3 runs 13 residues. CDR3 sequence: CASSWGTSASQYF. CDR3 in DNA: TGTGCCAGCAGCTGGGGGACTAGCGCCTCACAGTACTTC. The full variable domain, in which reference TRBV5-6 and TRBJ2-5 provide the parts outside the CDR3, is DAGVTQSPTHLIKTRGQQVTLRCSPKSGHDTVSWYQQALGQGPQFIFQYYEEEERQRGNFPDRFSGHQFPNYSSELNVNALLLGDSALYLCASSWGTSASQYFGPGTRLLVL.

At least ten counts were recorded for this clonotype. The V gene is TRBV29-1, the J gene TRBJ1-2; 9 bases align to TRBD1. V lost 2 bases and J lost 6; bases outside the gene matches: 10. This CDR3 region has 15 residues. Germline assignment: CDR1 SQVTM and CDR2 ANQGSEA. CDR3 sequence reads: CSVERGTGSRNGYTF. The CDR3 DNA follows: TGCAGCGTTGAAAGGGGGACAGGGTCCAGGAATGGCTACACCTTC.

Many counts were recorded for this clonotype. This sequence joins TRBV5-1 and TRBJ1-6; D uncertain. The ends were cut back, 1 base at V and 9 bases at J, with 11 bases in the middle. The germline gives CDR1 SGHRS, CDR2 YFSETQ. The CDR3 has 14 amino acids. The DNA for the CDR3 is TGCGCCAGCAGCTTGAGTCAGAGAGGTTCACCCCTCCACTTT. Translation: CASSLSQRGSPLHF.

The V and J genes are TRBV27 and TRBJ2-7; no clear D gene. This CDR3 spans 14 amino acids. V lost 6 bases and J 5 bases, leaving 17 bases between the germline ends. Germline CDR1 and CDR2: MNHEY and SMNVEV (reference sequence). CDR3 coding DNA: TGTGCCAGCAGGGGAAAGTCGTTTGGCAACGAGCAGTACTTC. It specifies CASRGKSFGNEQYF.

The sample holds a few counts of this clonotype. V gene TRBV4-2 combines with J gene TRBJ2-3; 8 bases agree with TRBD2. The ends lost 4 bases at V and 3 bases at J; junction bases unmatched: 12. CDR3 length: 17 residues. The V gene's germline CDR1 is LGHNA and CDR2 YNFKEQ. As DNA, the CDR3 is TGTGCCAGCAGCCGAAGGACGGCGGGAGGTCTTACAGATACGCAGTATTTT. This translates into CASSRRTAGGLTDTQYF.

This clonotype has only a few counts. The rearrangement links TRBV25-1 to TRBJ2-2; the D gene is possibly TRBD1 (5 bases). The CDR3 is 15 residues long. Germline V gives CDR1 MGHDK, CDR2 SYGVNS. With 2 bases removed from V and 7 bases from J, the gap between germline ends came to 14 bases. The CDR3 DNA sequence: TGTGCCAGCAGTGAACCAGGGTCTTCAGGCGGGGAGCTGTTTTTT. It encodes CASSEPGSSGGELFF.

In its sample, this clonotype was seen a few times. The rearrangement links TRBV6-4 to TRBJ2-7; no reliable D call. V was trimmed by 4 bases and J by 3 bases, leaving 16 bases between them. This CDR3 is built from 15 residues. Germline CDR1 and CDR2: MRHNA and SNTAGT. CDR3 bases: TGTGCCAGCAGTGGTTTTAAACGGTGGCTCTACGAGCAGTACTTC. It specifies CASSGFKRWLYEQYF.

In this sample, this clonotype turned up a few times. The rearrangement joins TRBV20-1 to TRBJ2-7; tentatively, D is TRBD1 or TRBD2 (7 bases each). Germline CDR1 is DFQATT and CDR2 is SNEGSKA (reference sequence). The CDR3 is 16 residues long. V dropped 0 bases and J dropped 3 bases, with 18 bases sitting between them. The CDR3 DNA sequence: TGCAGTGCTAGAGAGGTCCCCCCAGGGGGGGACTACGAGCAGTACTTC. Protein product: CSAREVPPGGDYEQYF.

The table lists this clonotype with a few counts. The J gene is TRBJ2-3, the V gene TRBV20-1; D unclear. Germline V gene sequence: CDR1 DFQATT, CDR2 SNEGSKA (reference sequence). Trimming stripped 4 bases from V and 2 bases from J, with 4 bases between. The CDR3 is 11 residues long. DNA of the CDR3: TGCAGTGCTATCGTCACAGATACGCAGTATTTT. Protein: CSAIVTDTQYF.

This clonotype came up many times. This chain joins TRBV7-6 and TRBJ1-1; D unresolved. CDR3 length: 15 amino acids. V lost 2 bases and J 1 base, leaving 11 bases between the germline ends. Germline lookup yields CDR1 SGHVS and CDR2 FNYEAQ. This CDR3 reads CASSLSQQTNTEAFF. The CDR3, as DNA: TGTGCCAGCAGCTTATCCCAACAGACGAACACTGAAGCTTTCTTT.

This clonotype was detected many times. The chain uses TRBV6-5 and TRBJ1-1; TRBD1 aligns across 12 bases. The CDR3 extends over 17 amino acids. The trim removed 2 bases at V and 6 bases at J, leaving 10 bases unmatched. CDR1 is MNHEY, CDR2 SVGAGI, per germline. CDR3 nucleotides: TGTGCCAGCAGTTACAGCGGGACAGGGGGCGTTGGAGCTGAAGCTTTCTTT. Protein product: CASSYSGTGGVGAEAFF.

V is TRBV28 and J is TRBJ1-1; D is ambiguous. In germline, CDR1 is MDHEN, CDR2 SYDVKM. The CDR3 is 13 amino acids. Trimming removed 6 bases from V and 6 bases from J, with 14 bases in between. For the CDR3, the DNA is TGTGCCAGCAGCCAAAACCCAGACTCTGAAGCTTTCTTT. Translating gives CASSQNPDSEAFF.

This clonotype was detected many times. The chain links TRBV5-1 to TRBJ2-7; 11 nucleotides agree with TRBD2. The junction had 6 bases not matched to a gene; V was cut back by 4 bases and J by 3 bases. CDR1 and CDR2 from the germline V gene are SGHRS and YFSETQ. CDR3 length equals 15 residues. CDR3 sequence: CASSRIAGGNYEQYF. CDR3 bases: TGCGCCAGCAGCCGGATAGCGGGAGGGAACTACGAGCAGTACTTC.